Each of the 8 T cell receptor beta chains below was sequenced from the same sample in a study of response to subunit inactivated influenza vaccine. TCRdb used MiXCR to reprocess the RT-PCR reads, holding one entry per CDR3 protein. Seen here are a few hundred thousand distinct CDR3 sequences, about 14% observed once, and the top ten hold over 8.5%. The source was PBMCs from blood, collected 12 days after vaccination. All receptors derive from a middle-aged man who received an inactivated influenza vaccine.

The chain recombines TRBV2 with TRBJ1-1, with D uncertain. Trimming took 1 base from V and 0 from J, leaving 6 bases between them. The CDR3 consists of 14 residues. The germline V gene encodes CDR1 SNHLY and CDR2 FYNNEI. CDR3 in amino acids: CASSEGHLNTEAFF. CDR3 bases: TGTGCCAGCAGTGAAGGTCACCTGAACACTGAAGCTTTCTTT.

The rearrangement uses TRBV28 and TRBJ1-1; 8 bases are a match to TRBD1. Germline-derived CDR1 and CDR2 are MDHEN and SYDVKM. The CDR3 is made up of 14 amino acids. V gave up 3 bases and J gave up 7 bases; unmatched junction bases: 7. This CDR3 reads CASSFLDRGVEAFF. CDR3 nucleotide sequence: TGTGCCAGCAGTTTCCTAGACAGGGGAGTTGAAGCTTTCTTT.

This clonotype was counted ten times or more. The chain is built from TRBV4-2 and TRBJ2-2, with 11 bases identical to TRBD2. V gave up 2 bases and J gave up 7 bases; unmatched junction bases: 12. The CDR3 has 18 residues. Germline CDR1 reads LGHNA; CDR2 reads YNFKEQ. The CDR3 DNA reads TGTGCCAGCAGCCAATTTCGCCTAGCGGGAGGCGATGGCGGGGAGCTGTTTTTT. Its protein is CASSQFRLAGGDGGELFF.

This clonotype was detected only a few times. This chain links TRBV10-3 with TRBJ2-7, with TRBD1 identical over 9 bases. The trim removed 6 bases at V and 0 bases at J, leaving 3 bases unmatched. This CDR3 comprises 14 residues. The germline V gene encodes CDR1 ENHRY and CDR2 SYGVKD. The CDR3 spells CAIRADRGSYEQYF. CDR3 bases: TGTGCCATCAGAGCGGACAGGGGCTCCTACGAGCAGTACTTC.

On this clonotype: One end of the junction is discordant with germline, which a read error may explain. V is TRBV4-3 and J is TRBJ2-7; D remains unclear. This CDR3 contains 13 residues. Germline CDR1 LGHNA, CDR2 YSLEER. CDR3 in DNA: TGCTCCAGCAGCCAAGGAATTACCTACGAGCAGTACTTC. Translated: CSSSQGITYEQYF.

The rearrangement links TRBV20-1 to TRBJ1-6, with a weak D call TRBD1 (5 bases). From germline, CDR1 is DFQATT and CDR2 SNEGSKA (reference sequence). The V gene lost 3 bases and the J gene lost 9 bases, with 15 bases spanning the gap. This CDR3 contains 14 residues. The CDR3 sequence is CSASPGAGGSPLHF. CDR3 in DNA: TGCAGTGCTAGCCCCGGGGCAGGCGGTTCACCCCTCCACTTT.

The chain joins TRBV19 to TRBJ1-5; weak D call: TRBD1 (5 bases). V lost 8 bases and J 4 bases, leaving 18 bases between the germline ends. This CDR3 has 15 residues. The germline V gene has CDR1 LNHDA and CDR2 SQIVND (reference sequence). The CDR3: CASGAPGRVNQPQHF. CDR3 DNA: TGTGCCAGTGGCGCACCGGGACGAGTAAATCAGCCCCAGCATTTT.

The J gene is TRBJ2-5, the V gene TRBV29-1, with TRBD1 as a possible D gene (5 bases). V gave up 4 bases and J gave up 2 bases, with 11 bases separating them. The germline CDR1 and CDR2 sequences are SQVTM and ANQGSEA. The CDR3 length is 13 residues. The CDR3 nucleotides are TGCAGCGTTGTGGGGCGCCTACAAGAGACCCAGTACTTC. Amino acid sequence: CSVVGRLQETQYF.